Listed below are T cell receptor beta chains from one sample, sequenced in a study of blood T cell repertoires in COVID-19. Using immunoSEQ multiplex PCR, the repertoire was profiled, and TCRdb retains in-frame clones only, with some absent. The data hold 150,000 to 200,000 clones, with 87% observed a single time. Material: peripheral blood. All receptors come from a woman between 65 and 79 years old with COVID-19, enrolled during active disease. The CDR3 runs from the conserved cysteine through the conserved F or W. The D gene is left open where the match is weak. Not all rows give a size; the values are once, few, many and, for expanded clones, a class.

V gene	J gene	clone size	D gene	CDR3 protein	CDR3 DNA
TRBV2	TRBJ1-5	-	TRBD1	CASTRDRDQPQHF	TGTGCCAGCACCAGGGACAGGGATCAGCCCCAGCATTTT
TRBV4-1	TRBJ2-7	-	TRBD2	CASSQRLAGGPYEQYF	TGCGCCAGCAGCCAAAGACTAGCGGGAGGACCCTACGAGCAGTACTTC
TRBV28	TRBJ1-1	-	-	CASSLLRGGKDTEAFF	TGTGCCAGCAGTTTACTCCGCGGGGGAAAGGACACTGAAGCTTTCTTT
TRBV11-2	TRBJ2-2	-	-	CASSVSWGENTGELFF	TGTGCCAGCAGCGTTAGTTGGGGGGAAAACACCGGGGAGCTGTTTTTT
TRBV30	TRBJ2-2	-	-	CAWSEQVIGELFF	TGTGCCTGGAGTGAACAGGTTATCGGGGAGCTGTTTTTT
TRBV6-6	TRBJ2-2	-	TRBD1	CASSPDRATGELFF	TGTGCCAGCAGCCCCGACAGGGCCACCGGGGAGCTGTTTTTT
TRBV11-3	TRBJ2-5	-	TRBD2	CASSLQPSGGQETQYF	TGTGCCAGCAGCTTACAGCCTAGCGGGGGTCAAGAGACCCAGTACTTC
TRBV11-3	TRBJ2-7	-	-	CASSLDRGSYEQYF	TGTGCCAGCAGCTTAGACCGGGGAAGCTACGAGCAGTACTTC
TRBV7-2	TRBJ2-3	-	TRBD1	CASSEDRGRTDTQYF	TGTGCCAGCAGCGAGGACAGGGGGCGCACAGATACGCAGTATTTT
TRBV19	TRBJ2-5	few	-	CASSRSIEETQYF	TGTGCCAGTAGCCGATCAATCGAGGAGACCCAGTACTTC
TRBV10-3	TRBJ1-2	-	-	CASKSPIANYDYTF	TGTGCCTCCAAATCGCCCATCGCTAACTATGACTACACCTTC
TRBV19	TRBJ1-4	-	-	CASSITSTVNEKLFF	TGTGCCAGTAGTATAACGTCGACAGTTAATGAAAAACTGTTTTTT
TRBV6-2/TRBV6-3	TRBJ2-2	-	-	CASSPRGELFF	TGTGCCAGCAGTCCCAGGGGGGAGCTGTTTTTT
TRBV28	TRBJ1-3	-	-	CASSLPSLTGGGNTIYF	TGTGCCAGCAGTTTGCCATCATTGACAGGTGGTGGGAACACCATATATTTT
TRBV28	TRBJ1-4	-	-	CASSSDSPPTNEKLFF	TGTGCCAGCAGTTCGGACAGTCCTCCAACTAATGAAAAACTGTTTTTT
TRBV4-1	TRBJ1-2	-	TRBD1	CASSATPPQGGFHGYTF	TGCGCCAGCAGCGCCACCCCCCCGCAGGGGGGATTCCATGGCTACACCTTC
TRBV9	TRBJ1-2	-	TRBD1	CASSVLGTGHGYTF	TGTGCCAGCAGCGTACTAGGGACAGGTCATGGCTACACCTTC
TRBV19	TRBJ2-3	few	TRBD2	CATSSSRTSGSSDTQYF	TGTGCCACTTCTTCCTCCCGGACTAGCGGGAGTTCAGATACGCAGTATTTT
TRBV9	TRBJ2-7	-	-	CASSVAARSSYEQYF	TGTGCCAGCAGCGTAGCTGCCAGAAGCTCCTACGAGCAGTACTTC
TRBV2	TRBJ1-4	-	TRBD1	CASSFTRGHEKLFF	TGTGCCAGCAGTTTTACCAGGGGGCATGAAAAACTGTTTTTT
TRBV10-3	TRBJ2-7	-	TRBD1	CAIRRTGEEYEQYF	TGTGCCATCAGGAGGACAGGGGAGGAGTACGAGCAGTACTTC
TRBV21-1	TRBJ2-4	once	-	CASIPPGDRALHIQYF	TGTGCCAGCATCCCACCGGGGGACAGGGCACTGCACATTCAGTACTTC
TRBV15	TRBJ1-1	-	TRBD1	CATSRGPGTGNTEAFF	TGTGCCACCAGCAGAGGCCCCGGGACAGGGAACACTGAAGCTTTCTTT
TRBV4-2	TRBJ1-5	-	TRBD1	CASSQAISGTGGFQPQHF	TGTGCCAGCAGCCAAGCCATTTCCGGGACAGGGGGCTTTCAGCCCCAGCATTTT
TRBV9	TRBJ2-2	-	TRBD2	CASVSGLANTGELFF	TGTGCCAGCGTCTCGGGACTAGCGAACACCGGGGAGCTGTTTTTT
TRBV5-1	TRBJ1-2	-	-	CASSLNSNYGYTF	TGCGCCAGCAGCTTAAACAGTAACTATGGCTACACCTTC
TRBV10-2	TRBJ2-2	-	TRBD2	CASGLGRTGELFF	TGCGCCAGCGGACTAGGTCGAACCGGGGAGCTGTTTTTT
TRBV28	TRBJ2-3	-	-	CASSSPSDTQYF	TGTGCCAGCAGTTCTCCGTCGGATACGCAGTATTTT
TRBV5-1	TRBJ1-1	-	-	CASSFGGGGTEAFF	TGCGCCAGCAGCTTTGGGGGAGGGGGCACTGAAGCTTTCTTT
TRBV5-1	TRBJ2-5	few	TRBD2	CASSPGLAGSKTQYF	TGCGCCAGCAGCCCGGGACTAGCGGGATCGAAGACCCAGTACTTC
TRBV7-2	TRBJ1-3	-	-	CASSKDSFSGNTIYF	TGTGCCAGCAGCAAGGACAGTTTCTCTGGAAACACCATATATTTT